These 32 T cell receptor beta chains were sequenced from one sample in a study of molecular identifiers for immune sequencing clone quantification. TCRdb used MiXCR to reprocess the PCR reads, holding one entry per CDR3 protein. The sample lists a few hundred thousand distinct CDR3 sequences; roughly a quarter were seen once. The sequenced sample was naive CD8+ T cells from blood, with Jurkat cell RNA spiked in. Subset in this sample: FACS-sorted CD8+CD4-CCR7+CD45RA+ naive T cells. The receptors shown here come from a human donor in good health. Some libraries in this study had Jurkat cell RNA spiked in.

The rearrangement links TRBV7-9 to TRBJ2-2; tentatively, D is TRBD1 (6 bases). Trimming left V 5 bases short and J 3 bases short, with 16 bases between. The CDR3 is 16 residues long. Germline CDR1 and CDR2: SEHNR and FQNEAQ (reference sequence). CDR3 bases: TGTGCCAGCAGCACCACTAGGGGGAGCGACACCGGGGAGCTGTTTTTT. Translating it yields CASSTTRGSDTGELFF.

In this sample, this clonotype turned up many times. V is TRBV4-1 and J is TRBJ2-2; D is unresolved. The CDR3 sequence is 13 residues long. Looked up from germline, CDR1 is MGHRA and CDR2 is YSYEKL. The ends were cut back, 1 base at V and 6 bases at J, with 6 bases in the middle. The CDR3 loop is CASSQVGPGELFF. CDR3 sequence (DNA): TGCGCCAGCAGCCAAGTAGGTCCCGGGGAGCTGTTTTTT.

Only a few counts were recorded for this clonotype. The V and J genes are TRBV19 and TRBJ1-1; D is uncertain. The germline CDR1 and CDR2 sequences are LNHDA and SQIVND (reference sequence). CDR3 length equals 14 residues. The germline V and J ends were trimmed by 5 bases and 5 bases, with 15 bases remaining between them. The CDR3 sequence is CASSFVFPGTEAFF. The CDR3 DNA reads TGTGCCAGTAGTTTTGTATTCCCCGGGACTGAAGCTTTCTTT.

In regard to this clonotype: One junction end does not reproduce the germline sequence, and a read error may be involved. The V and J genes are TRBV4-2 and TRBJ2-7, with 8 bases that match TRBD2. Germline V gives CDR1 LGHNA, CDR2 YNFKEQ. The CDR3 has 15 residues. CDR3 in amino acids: CASSPRPSGRYEQSF. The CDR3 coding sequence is TGTGCCAGCAGCCCCCGGCCTAGCGGGCGGTACGAGCAGTCCTTC.

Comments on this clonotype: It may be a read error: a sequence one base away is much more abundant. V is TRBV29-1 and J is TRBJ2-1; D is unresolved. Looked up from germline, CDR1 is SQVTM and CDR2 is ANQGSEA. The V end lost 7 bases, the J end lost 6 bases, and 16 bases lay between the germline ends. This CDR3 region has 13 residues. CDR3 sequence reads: CSAQSRGRNEQFF. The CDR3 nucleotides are TGCAGCGCCCAGTCCCGAGGCCGCAATGAGCAGTTCTTC.

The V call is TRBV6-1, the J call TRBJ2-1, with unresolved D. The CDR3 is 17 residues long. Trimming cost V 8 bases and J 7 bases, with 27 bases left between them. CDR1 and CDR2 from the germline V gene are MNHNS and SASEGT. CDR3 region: CASCPYHSWALENEQFF. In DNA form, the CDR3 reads TGTGCCAGCTGCCCATACCACTCGTGGGCCCTTGAGAATGAGCAGTTCTTC.

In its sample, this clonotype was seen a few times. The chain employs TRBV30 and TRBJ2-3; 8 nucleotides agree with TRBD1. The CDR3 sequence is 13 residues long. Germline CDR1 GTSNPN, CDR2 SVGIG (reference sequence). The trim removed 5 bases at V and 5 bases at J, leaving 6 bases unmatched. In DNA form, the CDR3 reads TGTGCCTGGGCCGGACAGGGAATAGATACGCAGTATTTT. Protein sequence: CAWAGQGIDTQYF.

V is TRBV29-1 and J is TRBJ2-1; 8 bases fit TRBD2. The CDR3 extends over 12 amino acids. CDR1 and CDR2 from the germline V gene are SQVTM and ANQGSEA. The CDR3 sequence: CRVSGVGNEQFF. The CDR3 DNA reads TGCAGGGTTAGCGGGGTTGGCAATGAGCAGTTCTTC.

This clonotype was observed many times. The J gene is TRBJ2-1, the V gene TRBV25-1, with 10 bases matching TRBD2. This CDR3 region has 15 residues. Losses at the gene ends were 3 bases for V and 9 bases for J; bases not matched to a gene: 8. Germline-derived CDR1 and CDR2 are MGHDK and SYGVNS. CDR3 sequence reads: CASSENLAGGVEQFF. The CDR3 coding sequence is TGTGCCAGCAGTGAGAATTTAGCGGGAGGCGTTGAGCAGTTCTTC.

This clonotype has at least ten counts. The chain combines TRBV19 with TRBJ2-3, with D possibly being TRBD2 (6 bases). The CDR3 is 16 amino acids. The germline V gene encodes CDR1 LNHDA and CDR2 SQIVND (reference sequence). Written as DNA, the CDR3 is TGTTCGTCGGGGGACGGCGGTGACACTAGCACAGATACGCAGTATTTT. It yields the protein CSSGDGGDTSTDTQYF.

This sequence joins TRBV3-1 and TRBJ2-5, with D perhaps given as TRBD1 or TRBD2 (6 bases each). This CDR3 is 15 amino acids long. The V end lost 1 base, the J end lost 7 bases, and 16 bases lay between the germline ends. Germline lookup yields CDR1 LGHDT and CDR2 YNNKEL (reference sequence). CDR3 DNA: TGTGCCAGCAGCCAAGCCTGGGACAAGGAGGGGACCCAGTACTTC. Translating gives CASSQAWDKEGTQYF.

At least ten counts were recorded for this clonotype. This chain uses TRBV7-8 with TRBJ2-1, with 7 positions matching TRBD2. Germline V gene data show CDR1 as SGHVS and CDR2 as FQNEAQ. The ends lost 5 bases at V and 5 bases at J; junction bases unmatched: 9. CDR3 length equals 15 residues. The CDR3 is CASSAPASGDNEQFF. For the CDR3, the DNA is TGTGCCAGCAGCGCACCCGCAAGCGGGGACAATGAGCAGTTCTTC.

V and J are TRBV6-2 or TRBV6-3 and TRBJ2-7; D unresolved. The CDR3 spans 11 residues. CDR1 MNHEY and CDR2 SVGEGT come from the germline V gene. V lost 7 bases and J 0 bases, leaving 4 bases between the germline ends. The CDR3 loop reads CASKDSYEQYF. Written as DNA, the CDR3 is TGTGCCAGCAAGGACTCCTACGAGCAGTACTTC.

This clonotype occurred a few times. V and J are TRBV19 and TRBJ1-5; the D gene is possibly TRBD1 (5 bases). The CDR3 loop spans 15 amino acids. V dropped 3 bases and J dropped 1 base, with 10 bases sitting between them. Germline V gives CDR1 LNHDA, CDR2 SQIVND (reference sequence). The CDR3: CASSIQGWSNQPQHF. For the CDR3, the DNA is TGTGCCAGTAGTATCCAGGGATGGAGCAATCAGCCCCAGCATTTT.

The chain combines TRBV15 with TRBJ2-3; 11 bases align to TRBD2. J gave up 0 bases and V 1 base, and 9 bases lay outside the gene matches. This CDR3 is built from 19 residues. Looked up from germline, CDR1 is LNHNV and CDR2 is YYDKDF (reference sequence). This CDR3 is CATSRGGLAAVISTDTQYF. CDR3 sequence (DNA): TGTGCCACCAGCAGAGGGGGACTAGCGGCTGTCATTAGCACAGATACGCAGTATTTT.

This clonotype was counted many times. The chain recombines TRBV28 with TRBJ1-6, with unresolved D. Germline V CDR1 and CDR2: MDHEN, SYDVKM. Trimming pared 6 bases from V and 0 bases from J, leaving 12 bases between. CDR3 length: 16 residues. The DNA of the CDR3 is TGTGCCAGCAGAATGGGCCTGAGCTCCTATAATTCACCCCTCCACTTT. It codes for CASRMGLSSYNSPLHF.

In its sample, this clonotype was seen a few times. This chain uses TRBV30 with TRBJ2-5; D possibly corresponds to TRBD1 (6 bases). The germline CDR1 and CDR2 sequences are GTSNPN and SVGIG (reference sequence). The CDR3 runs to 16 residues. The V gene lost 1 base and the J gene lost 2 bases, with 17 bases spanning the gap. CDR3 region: CAWSEFTGTPQETQYF. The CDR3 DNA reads TGTGCCTGGAGTGAGTTCACCGGGACACCACAAGAGACCCAGTACTTC.

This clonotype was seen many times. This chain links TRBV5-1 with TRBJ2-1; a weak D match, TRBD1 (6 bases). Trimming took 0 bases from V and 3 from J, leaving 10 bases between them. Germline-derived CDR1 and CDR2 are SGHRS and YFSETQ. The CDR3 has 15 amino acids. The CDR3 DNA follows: TGCGCCAGCAGCTTGGCCCCGGACAGCTACAATGAGCAGTTCTTC. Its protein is CASSLAPDSYNEQFF.

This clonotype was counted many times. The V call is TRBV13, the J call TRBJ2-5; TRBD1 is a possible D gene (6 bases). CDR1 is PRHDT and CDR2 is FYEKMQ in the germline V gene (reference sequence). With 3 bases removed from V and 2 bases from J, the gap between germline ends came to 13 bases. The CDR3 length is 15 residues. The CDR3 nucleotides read TGTGCCAGCAGCTTCAACCGACAGGCACAAGAGACCCAGTACTTC. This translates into CASSFNRQAQETQYF.

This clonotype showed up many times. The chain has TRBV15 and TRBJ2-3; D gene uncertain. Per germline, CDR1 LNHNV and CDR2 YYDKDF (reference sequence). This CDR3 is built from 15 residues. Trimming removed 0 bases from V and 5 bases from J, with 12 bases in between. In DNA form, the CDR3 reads TGTGCCACCAGCAGAGAGGGCCAGCCACAAGATACGCAGTATTTT. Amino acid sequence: CATSREGQPQDTQYF.

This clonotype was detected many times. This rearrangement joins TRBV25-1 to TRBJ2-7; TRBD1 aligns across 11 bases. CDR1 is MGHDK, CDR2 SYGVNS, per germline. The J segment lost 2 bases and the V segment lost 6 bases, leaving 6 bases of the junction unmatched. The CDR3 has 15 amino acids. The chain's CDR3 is CASREGTGGAYEQYF. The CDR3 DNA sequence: TGTGCCAGCAGGGAGGGGACAGGGGGAGCCTACGAGCAGTACTTC.

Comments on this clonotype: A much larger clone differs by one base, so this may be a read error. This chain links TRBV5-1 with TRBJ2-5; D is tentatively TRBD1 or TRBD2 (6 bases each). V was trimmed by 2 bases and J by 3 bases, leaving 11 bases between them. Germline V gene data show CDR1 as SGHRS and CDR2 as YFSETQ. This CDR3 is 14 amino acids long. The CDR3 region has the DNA TGCGCCAGCAGCTTCGGGGGCGGCGAAGAGACCCAGTACTTC. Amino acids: CASSFGGGEETQYF.

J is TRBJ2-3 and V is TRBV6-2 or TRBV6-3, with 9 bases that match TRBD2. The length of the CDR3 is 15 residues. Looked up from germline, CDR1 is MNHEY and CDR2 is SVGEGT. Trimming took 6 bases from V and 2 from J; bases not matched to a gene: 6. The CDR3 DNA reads TGTGCCAGCAGCCCATCTAGCGGGGTCACAGATACGCAGTATTTT. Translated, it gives CASSPSSGVTDTQYF.

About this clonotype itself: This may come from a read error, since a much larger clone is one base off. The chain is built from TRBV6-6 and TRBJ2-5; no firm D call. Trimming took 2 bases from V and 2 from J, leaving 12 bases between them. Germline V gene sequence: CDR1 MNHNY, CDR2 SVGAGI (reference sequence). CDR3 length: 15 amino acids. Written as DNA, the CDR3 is TGTGCCAGCAGTTACGGGCTTTACATACAAGAGACCCAGTACTTC. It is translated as CASSYGLYIQETQYF.

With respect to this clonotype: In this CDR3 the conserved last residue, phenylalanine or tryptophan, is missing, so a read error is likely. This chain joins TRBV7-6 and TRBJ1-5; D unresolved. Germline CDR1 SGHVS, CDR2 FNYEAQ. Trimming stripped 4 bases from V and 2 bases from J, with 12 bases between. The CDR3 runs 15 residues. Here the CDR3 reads CASSSERAGNQPQHL. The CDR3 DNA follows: TGTGCCAGCAGCTCCGAGAGGGCCGGCAATCAGCCCCAGCATCTT.

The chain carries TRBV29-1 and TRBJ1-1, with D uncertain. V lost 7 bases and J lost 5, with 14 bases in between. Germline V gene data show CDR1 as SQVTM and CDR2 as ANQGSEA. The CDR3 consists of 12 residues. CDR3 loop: CSAPGSATEAFF. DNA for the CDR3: TGCAGCGCCCCCGGGAGCGCTACTGAAGCTTTCTTT.

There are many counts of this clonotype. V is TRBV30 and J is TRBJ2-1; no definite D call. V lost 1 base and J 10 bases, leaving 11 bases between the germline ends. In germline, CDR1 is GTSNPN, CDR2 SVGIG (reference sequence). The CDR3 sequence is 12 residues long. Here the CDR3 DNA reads TGTGCCTGGAGTGCCACGGGTCGCGAGCAGTTCTTC. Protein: CAWSATGREQFF. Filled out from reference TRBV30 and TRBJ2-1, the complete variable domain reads SQTIHQWPATLVQPVGSPLSLECTVEGTSNPNLYWYRQAAGRGLQLLFYSVGIGQISSEVPQNLSASRPQDRQFILSSKKLLLSDSGFYLCAWSATGREQFFGPGTRLTVL.

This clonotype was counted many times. The chain's CDR3 is CASSQRDAGQPQHF. The CDR3 DNA follows: TGTGCCAGCAGTCAAAGGGATGCGGGTCAGCCCCAGCATTTT. This sequence joins TRBV28 and TRBJ1-5; D is ambiguous. The germline gives CDR1 MDHEN, CDR2 SYDVKM. The V end lost 5 bases, the J end lost 6 bases, and 14 bases lay between the germline ends. The CDR3 loop spans 14 amino acids.

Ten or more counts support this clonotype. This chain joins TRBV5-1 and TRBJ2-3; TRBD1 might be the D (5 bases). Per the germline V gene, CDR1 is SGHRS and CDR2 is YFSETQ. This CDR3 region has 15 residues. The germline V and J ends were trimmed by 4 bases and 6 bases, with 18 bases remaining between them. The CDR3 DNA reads TGCGCCAGCAGCGGCGGACAAATCCAACCGGATACGCAGTATTTT. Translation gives CASSGGQIQPDTQYF.

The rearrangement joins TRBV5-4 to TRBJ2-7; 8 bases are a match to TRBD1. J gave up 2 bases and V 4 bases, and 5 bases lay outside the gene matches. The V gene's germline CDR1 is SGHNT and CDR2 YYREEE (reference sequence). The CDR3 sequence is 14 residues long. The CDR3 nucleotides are TGTGCCAGCAGCGCCGGACAGGGAACCTACGAGCAGTACTTC. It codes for CASSAGQGTYEQYF.

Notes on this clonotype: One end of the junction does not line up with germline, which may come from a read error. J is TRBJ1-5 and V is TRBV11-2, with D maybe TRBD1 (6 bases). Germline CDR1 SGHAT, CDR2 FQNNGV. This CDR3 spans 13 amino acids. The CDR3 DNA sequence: TGTCCCAGCAGCTGGGACATAACTCAGCCCCAGCATTTT. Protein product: CPSSWDITQPQHF.

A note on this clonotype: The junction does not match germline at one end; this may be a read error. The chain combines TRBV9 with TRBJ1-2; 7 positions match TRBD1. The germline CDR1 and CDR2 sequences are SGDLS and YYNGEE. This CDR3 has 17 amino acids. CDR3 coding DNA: TGTGCCAGCTGCGTAGTTGAGGGGGCGGATAGAGTCTATGGCTACACCTTC. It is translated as CASCVVEGADRVYGYTF.